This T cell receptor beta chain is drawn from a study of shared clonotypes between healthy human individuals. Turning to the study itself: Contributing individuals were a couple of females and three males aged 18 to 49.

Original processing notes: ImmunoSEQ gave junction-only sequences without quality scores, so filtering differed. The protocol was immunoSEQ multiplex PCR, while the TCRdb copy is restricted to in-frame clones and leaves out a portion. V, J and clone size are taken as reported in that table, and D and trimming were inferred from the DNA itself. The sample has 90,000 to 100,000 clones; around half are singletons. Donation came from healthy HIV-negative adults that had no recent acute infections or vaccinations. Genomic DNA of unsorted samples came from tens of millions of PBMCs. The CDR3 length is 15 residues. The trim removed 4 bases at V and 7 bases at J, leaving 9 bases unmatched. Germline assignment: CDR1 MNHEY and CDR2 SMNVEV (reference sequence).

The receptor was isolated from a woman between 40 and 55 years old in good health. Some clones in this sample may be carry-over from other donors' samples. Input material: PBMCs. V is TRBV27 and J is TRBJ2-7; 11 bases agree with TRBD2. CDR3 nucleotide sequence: TGTGCCAGCAGTTCACCACTAGCGGGAGTGGGTGAGCAGTACTTC. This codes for CASSSPLAGVGEQYF.